These 18 T cell receptor beta chains originate from one sample sequenced in a study of regulatory T cells in long-lasting Graves disease. In building TCR beta libraries, iRepertoire HTBI primers were used together with Arm-PCR of CDR3 regions. TCRdb called the multiplex PCR reads again in MiXCR, with one record for every CDR3 protein. The sample carries about 470,000 distinct CDR3 sequences, around 21% recorded once. Time point defined: persistent/refractory GD, antithyroid drugs over 5 years with positive TRAb. RNA extracted from PBMCs served as the sequencing template. The specimen was peripheral blood mononuclear cells (PBMCs), collected when the disease was refractory, from a patient treated with antithyroid drugs. Every receptor here comes from a female donor with Graves disease.

This clonotype was seen a handful of times. The rearrangement uses TRBV19 and TRBJ1-1, with 11 bases aligning to TRBD1. This CDR3 is 17 amino acids long. Per germline, CDR1 LNHDA and CDR2 SQIVND (reference sequence). V trimming: 5 bases; J trimming: 5 bases; junction bases outside the gene matches: 13. CDR3 in amino acids: CASSVDRGRVLETEAFF. DNA of the CDR3: TGTGCCAGTAGTGTGGACAGGGGGCGAGTATTGGAAACTGAAGCTTTCTTT.

The rearrangement links TRBV25-1 to TRBJ1-1; D is ambiguous. In germline, CDR1 is MGHDK, CDR2 SYGVNS. V shed 2 bases and J shed 1 base, with 8 bases lying between them. The CDR3 spans 14 residues. Here the CDR3 reads CASSELLGNTEAFF. CDR3 nucleotides: TGTGCCAGCAGTGAACTGCTAGGGAACACTGAAGCTTTCTTT.

This clonotype was seen at least ten times. The gene calls are TRBV2 and TRBJ2-1; 7 bases are a match to TRBD1. J lost 6 bases, V lost 6 bases, and 14 bases had no gene match. The germline V gene has CDR1 SNHLY and CDR2 FYNNEI. The CDR3 consists of 16 residues. CDR3 in DNA: TGTGCCAGCAGCCCTACGCTCGATACAGGGGTCAATGAGCAGTTCTTC. This translates into CASSPTLDTGVNEQFF.

This clonotype has a count of ten or more. The chain couples TRBV7-2 to TRBJ2-7, with D unclear. This CDR3 region has 14 residues. Germline assignment: CDR1 SGHTA and CDR2 FQGNSA. Trimming shortened V by 1 base and J by 3 bases, and 10 bases separated the two germline ends. CDR3 loop: CASSLGPGVYEQYF. CDR3 DNA: TGTGCCAGCAGCTTAGGACCGGGCGTCTACGAGCAGTACTTC. Using reference TRBV7-2 and TRBJ2-7 for the parts outside the CDR3, the full variable domain is GAGVSQSPSNKVTEKGKDVELRCDPISGHTALYWYRQSLGQGLEFLIYFQGNSAPDKSGLPSDRFSAERTGGSVSTLTIQRTQQEDSAVYLCASSLGPGVYEQYFGPGTRLTVT.

For this clonotype: Sequence at one end of the junction differs from germline and may be a read error. CDR3 sequence: CASSPLRALTEELFF. The CDR3, as DNA: TGTGCCAGCTCACCATTGAGGGCCCTAACCGAGGAGCTGTTTTTT. V and J are TRBV18 and TRBJ2-2, with D possibly matching TRBD2 (5 bases). From germline, CDR1 is KGHSH and CDR2 LQKENI. The CDR3 spans 15 residues. The full variable domain, with the rest looked up from reference TRBV18 and TRBJ2-2, is NAGVMQNPRHLVRRRGQEARLRCSPMKGHSHVYWYRQLPEEGLKFMVYLQKENIIDESGMPKERFSAEFPKEGPSILRIQQVVRGDSAAYFCASSPLRALTEELFFGEGSRLTVL.

J is TRBJ2-2 and V is TRBV6-2 or TRBV6-3; no firm D call. V was trimmed by 5 bases and J by 6 bases, leaving 19 bases between them. Germline CDR1 reads MNHEY; CDR2 reads SVGEGT. The CDR3 runs 16 residues. The CDR3 sequence is CASSPQPARFPGELFF. Here the CDR3 DNA reads TGTGCCAGCAGTCCCCAGCCCGCACGGTTCCCCGGGGAGCTGTTTTTT.

This clonotype was seen ten or more times. This rearrangement joins TRBV11-1 to TRBJ2-4; weak D call: TRBD2 (5 bases). CDR1 SGHAT and CDR2 FQDESV come from the germline V gene (reference sequence). The CDR3 runs 13 residues. Trimming removed 3 bases from V and 6 bases from J, with 9 bases in between. The CDR3 coding sequence is TGTGCCAGCAGCTTGCAAGAGGGAAACATTCAGTACTTC. This encodes CASSLQEGNIQYF. The whole variable domain, filled in from reference TRBV11-1 and TRBJ2-4, reads EAEVAQSPRYKITEKSQAVAFWCDPISGHATLYWYRQILGQGPELLVQFQDESVVDDSQLPKDRFSAERLKGVDSTLKIQPAELGDSAMYLCASSLQEGNIQYFGAGTRLSVL.

V and J are TRBV29-1 and TRBJ1-1; no definite D call. The CDR3 contains 11 residues. Germline-derived CDR1 and CDR2 are SQVTM and ANQGSEA. V was pared by 3 bases and J by 6 bases, with 8 bases between. The chain's CDR3 is CSVDGLSEAFF. In DNA, the CDR3 is TGCAGCGTTGATGGGCTATCTGAAGCTTTCTTT.

This clonotype was detected many times. V gene TRBV27 combines with J gene TRBJ2-5; 8 bases line up with TRBD1. This CDR3 region has 14 residues. Germline-derived CDR1 and CDR2 are MNHEY and SMNVEV (reference sequence). The ends lost 6 bases at V and 1 base at J; junction bases unmatched: 4. The DNA for the CDR3 is TGTGCCAGCAGGAGAGGACAGGGCCAAGAGACCCAGTACTTC. It yields the protein CASRRGQGQETQYF.

This clonotype was detected only a few times. This chain links TRBV18 with TRBJ1-3; no clear D gene. Trimming took off 1 base at V and 2 bases at J, with 9 bases between the two ends. The germline V gene encodes CDR1 KGHSH and CDR2 LQKENI. CDR3 length: 15 residues. CDR3 bases: TGTGCCAGCTCACCACGGAGCGGCGCTGGAAACACCATATATTTT. It codes for CASSPRSGAGNTIYF.

About this clonotype: The junction departs from the called germline gene at one end, perhaps through a read error. The J gene is TRBJ2-2, the V gene TRBV7-8; D is possibly TRBD1 (7 bases). CDR1 and CDR2 from the germline V gene are SGHVS and FQNEAQ. The CDR3 loop spans 16 amino acids. Here the CDR3 DNA reads TGTGCCAGCAGTTTAGCCCAGGGGGGAAACACCGGGGAGCTGTTTTTT. Its translation: CASSLAQGGNTGELFF.

This clonotype was recorded many times. The chain employs TRBV2 and TRBJ2-5; 8 bases map to TRBD1. This CDR3 is built from 16 residues. V shed 0 bases, J shed 2 bases, and the junction held 5 bases outside the gene matches. From germline, CDR1 is SNHLY and CDR2 FYNNEI. CDR3 protein: CASSEALGQAQETQYF. CDR3 in DNA: TGTGCCAGCAGTGAAGCTTTGGGACAGGCTCAAGAGACCCAGTACTTC. The variable domain in full, with the rest retrieved from reference TRBV2 and TRBJ2-5, is EPEVTQTPSHQVTQMGQEVILRCVPISNHLYFYWYRQILGQKVEFLVSFYNNEISEKSEIFDDQFSVERPDGSNFTLKIRSTKLEDSAMYFCASSEALGQAQETQYFGPGTRLLVL.

The chain uses TRBV12-3 or TRBV12-4 and TRBJ1-4; no definite D call. V was trimmed by 3 bases and J by 5 bases, leaving 7 bases between them. This CDR3 has 13 residues. CDR3 sequence reads: CASSFYLNEKLFF. The DNA for the CDR3 is TGTGCCAGCAGTTTTTACCTAAATGAAAAACTGTTTTTT.

The rearrangement links TRBV19 to TRBJ2-1, with 10 bases matching TRBD2. Trimming at V came to 6 bases and at J to 6 bases, leaving 5 bases not matched to a gene. This CDR3 has 14 residues. Germline-derived CDR1 and CDR2 are LNHDA and SQIVND (reference sequence). The CDR3 sequence: CASRTSGPPNEQFF. CDR3 bases: TGTGCCAGTAGGACTAGCGGGCCCCCCAATGAGCAGTTCTTC.

A word on this clonotype: Mismatch with germline at one junction end may stem from a read error. The J gene is TRBJ2-7, the V gene TRBV5-6; D call uncertain. The V gene's germline CDR1 is SGHDT and CDR2 YYEEEE. This CDR3 has 14 residues. The CDR3 nucleotides read TGTGCCAGCAGCTTGGGGTCAGCGCCCTACGAGCAGTGCTTC. This translates into CASSLGSAPYEQCF.

This clonotype was seen only a few times. The rearrangement links TRBV18 to TRBJ1-2; D unclear. The CDR3 is 14 amino acids. V lost 6 bases to trimming and J lost 6 bases, with 17 bases between them. Germline CDR1 and CDR2: KGHSH and LQKENI. The CDR3 nucleotides read TGTGCCAGCTCTCTCCGGGAGACTTGGGATGGCTACACCTTC. It codes for CASSLRETWDGYTF.

This clonotype was picked up many times. This chain links TRBV10-3 with TRBJ1-1; D remains unclear. The V gene lost 8 bases and the J gene lost 1 base, with 11 bases spanning the gap. The CDR3 loop spans 13 amino acids. Germline loops: CDR1 ENHRY, CDR2 SYGVKD. The CDR3 DNA is TGTGCCATCGCGGCCGCCGGGAACACTGAAGCTTTCTTT. Translating it yields CAIAAAGNTEAFF.

DNA for the CDR3: TGTGCCAGAACCTCAGAAGAGACAGGGGATCGCGAGACCCAGTACTTC. This gives the protein CARTSEETGDRETQYF. This chain links TRBV6-2 or TRBV6-3 with TRBJ2-5; TRBD1 aligns across 8 bases. The ends lost 9 bases at V and 5 bases at J; junction bases unmatched: 17. From germline, CDR1 is MNHEY and CDR2 SVGEGT. The CDR3 consists of 16 residues.